Presented here are 10 T cell receptor beta chains from one specimen sequenced in a study of cytomegalovirus exposure and HLA in healthy donors. In the PCR, 60 Vbeta and 13 Jbeta primers were used. The table came from immunoSEQ multiplex PCR; TCRdb's copy has only in-frame clones and leaves some out. The top ten hold more than 4% of the sample, which has more than 60,000 clones, just under 80% seen once. Source material: PBMCs. These receptors all come from a woman aged 30 to 39 in good health and CMV-seronegative.

The chain is built from TRBV6-5 and TRBJ1-5, with a weak D call TRBD1 (5 bases). V lost 0 bases to trimming and J lost 7 bases, with 13 bases between them. This CDR3 region has 15 residues. Germline V gene data show CDR1 as MNHEY and CDR2 as SVGAGI. The CDR3 region has the DNA TGTGCCAGCAGTTACTCTTCCAGGGCTGGGCAGCCCCAGCATTTT. It is translated as CASSYSSRAGQPQHF.

This clone has a single count. CDR3 nucleotides: TGTGCCAGCAGCTTAGGCCGGGTTGGGGAGACCCAGTACTTC. This gives the protein CASSLGRVGETQYF. This rearrangement joins TRBV13 to TRBJ2-5; D unclear. V dropped 0 bases and J dropped 5 bases, with 10 bases sitting between them. Germline V lookup: CDR1 PRHDT, CDR2 FYEKMQ (reference sequence). The CDR3 runs to 14 residues.

The J gene is TRBJ2-3, the V gene TRBV29-1; 10 bases map to TRBD1. Looked up from germline, CDR1 is SQVTM and CDR2 is ANQGSEA. This CDR3 region has 16 residues. V gave up 4 bases and J gave up 4 bases; unmatched junction bases: 11. In DNA form, the CDR3 reads TGCAGCGTTGCGTCCCGGGACAGGGGTGGCGCAGATACGCAGTATTTT. Translation: CSVASRDRGGADTQYF.

This clone was observed once. The chain carries TRBV7-2 and TRBJ1-4, with a possible D match to TRBD1 (6 bases). The CDR3 length is 15 residues. Trimming stripped 2 bases from V and 12 bases from J, with 19 bases between. Germline CDR1 is SGHTA and CDR2 is FQGNSA. CDR3 nucleotides: TGTGCCAGCAGCTTATGGGGGAGGGGGGTTACTGAACTGTTTTTT. Protein: CASSLWGRGVTELFF.

This clone was found once. The chain couples TRBV30 to TRBJ2-1; TRBD1 agrees at 9 bases. The germline CDR1 and CDR2 sequences are GTSNPN and SVGIG (reference sequence). There are 15 residues in the CDR3. The ends lost 2 bases at V and 4 bases at J; junction bases unmatched: 6. As DNA, the CDR3 is TGTGCCTGGAGTCTATCGGACAGGGGTTACAATGAGCAGTTCTTC. Translated: CAWSLSDRGYNEQFF. The full variable domain, its missing parts supplied by reference TRBV30 and TRBJ2-1, is SQTIHQWPATLVQPVGSPLSLECTVEGTSNPNLYWYRQAAGRGLQLLFYSVGIGQISSEVPQNLSASRPQDRQFILSSKKLLLSDSGFYLCAWSLSDRGYNEQFFGPGTRLTVL.

The chain recombines TRBV29-1 with TRBJ2-7; tentatively, D is TRBD2 (5 bases). The CDR3 runs to 15 residues. Deletions cut 1 base from V and 2 bases from J, with 15 bases between. Germline V CDR1 and CDR2: SQVTM, ANQGSEA. The CDR3 loop is CSVEVGRPLTYEQYF. The CDR3 nucleotides are TGCAGCGTTGAAGTAGGGAGACCCCTCACCTACGAGCAGTACTTC.

This rearrangement joins TRBV10-3 to TRBJ2-7, with 10 bases fitting TRBD2. Germline V CDR1 and CDR2: ENHRY, SYGVKD. The CDR3 consists of 14 residues. The V and J ends lost 5 bases and 3 bases, in that order; junction bases with no gene match: 4. The CDR3 sequence: CAISLAGADYEQYF. The CDR3 DNA reads TGTGCCATCAGTCTAGCGGGGGCTGACTACGAGCAGTACTTC.

The rearrangement uses TRBV25-1 and TRBJ1-6; D is uncertain. Trimming left V 5 bases short and J 6 bases short, with 14 bases between. CDR1 and CDR2 (germline): MGHDK, SYGVNS. The CDR3 spans 15 residues. The CDR3 loop reads CASSSQTGGNSPLHF. The CDR3 coding sequence is TGTGCCAGCAGTAGCCAGACGGGAGGTAATTCACCCCTCCACTTT.

The gene calls are TRBV4-2 and TRBJ2-5; 10 bases align to TRBD1. This CDR3 has 15 residues. The V gene end was trimmed by 3 bases and the J gene end by 3 bases; junction bases not matched to a gene: 4. Germline values: CDR1 LGHNA, CDR2 YNFKEQ. CDR3 sequence reads: CASSQKDRGEETQYF. In DNA form, the CDR3 reads TGTGCCAGCAGCCAGAAGGACAGGGGGGAAGAGACCCAGTACTTC.

The chain recombines TRBV7-8 with TRBJ1-5; the D gene is possibly TRBD1 (6 bases). The CDR3 has 16 amino acids. V dropped 0 bases and J dropped 6 bases, with 15 bases sitting between them. The germline V gene encodes CDR1 SGHVS and CDR2 FQNEAQ. CDR3 bases: TGTGCCAGCAGCTTAGCGCTCTCACAGGGAAGTCAGCCCCAGCATTTT. It is translated as CASSLALSQGSQPQHF. The whole variable domain, remainder taken from reference TRBV7-8 and TRBJ1-5, is GAGVSQSPRYKVAKRGQDVALRCDPISGHVSLFWYQQALGQGPEFLTYFQNEAQLDKSGLPSDRFFAERPEGSVSTLKIQRTQQEDSAVYLCASSLALSQGSQPQHFGDGTRLSIL.